The T cell receptor (beta chain) under discussion was sequenced for a study of blood T cell repertoires in COVID-19. Methods used by the authors: From reference gene primer amplification, estimates of nucleated cell counts were derived. Clones were sequenced by immunoSEQ multiplex PCR, and TCRdb holds only the in-frame ones, with some missing. V and J calls and clone size are as listed in that table; D and trimming were resolved from the DNA. This sample has 150,000 to 200,000 clones; approximately 79% occur once, and the top ten carry about 25%. Germline V gives CDR1 SGHRS, CDR2 YFSETQ. J was trimmed by 0 bases and V by 0 bases; bases with no gene match: 0. CDR3 length: 17 amino acids.

Material for sequencing was peripheral blood. The TCR was taken from a woman in her seventies with acute or convalescent COVID-19. The chain couples TRBV5-1 to TRBJ2-1; 13 positions agree with TRBD2. In DNA, the CDR3 is TGCGCCAGCAGCTTGGGGACTAGCGGGAGCTCCTACAATGAGCAGTTCTTC. This translates into CASSLGTSGSSYNEQFF.